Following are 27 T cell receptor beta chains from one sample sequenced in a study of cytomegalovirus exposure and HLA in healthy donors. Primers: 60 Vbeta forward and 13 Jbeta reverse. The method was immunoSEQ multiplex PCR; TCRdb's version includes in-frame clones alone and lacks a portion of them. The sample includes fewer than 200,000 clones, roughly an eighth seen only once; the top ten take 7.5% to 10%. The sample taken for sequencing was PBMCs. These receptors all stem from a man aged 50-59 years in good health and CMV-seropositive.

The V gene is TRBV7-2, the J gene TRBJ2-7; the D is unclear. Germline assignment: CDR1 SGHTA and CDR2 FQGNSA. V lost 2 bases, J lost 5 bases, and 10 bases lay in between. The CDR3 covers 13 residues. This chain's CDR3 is CASSLTSRDEQYF. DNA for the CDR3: TGTGCCAGCAGCTTAACATCTCGGGACGAGCAGTACTTC.

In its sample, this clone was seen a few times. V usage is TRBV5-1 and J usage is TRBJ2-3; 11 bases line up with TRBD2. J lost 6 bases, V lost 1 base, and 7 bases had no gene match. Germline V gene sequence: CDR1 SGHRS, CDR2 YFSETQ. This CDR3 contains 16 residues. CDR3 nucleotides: TGCGCCAGCAGCTTGAGTAGCGGGGGGGCAGGGGATACGCAGTATTTT. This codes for CASSLSSGGAGDTQYF. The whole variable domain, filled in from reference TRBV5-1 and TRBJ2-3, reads KAGVTQTPRYLIKTRGQQVTLSCSPISGHRSVSWYQQTPGQGLQFLFEYFSETQRNKGNFPGRFSGRQFSNSRSEMNVSTLELGDSALYLCASSLSSGGAGDTQYFGPGTRLTVL.

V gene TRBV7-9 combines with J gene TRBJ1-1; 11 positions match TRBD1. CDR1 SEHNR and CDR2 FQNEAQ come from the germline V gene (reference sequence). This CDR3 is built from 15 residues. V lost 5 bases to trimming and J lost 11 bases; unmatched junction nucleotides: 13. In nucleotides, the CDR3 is TGTGCCAGCAGCCCCCCCCGGGACAGGGGGATCGTGGCTTTCTTT. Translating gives CASSPPRDRGIVAFF.

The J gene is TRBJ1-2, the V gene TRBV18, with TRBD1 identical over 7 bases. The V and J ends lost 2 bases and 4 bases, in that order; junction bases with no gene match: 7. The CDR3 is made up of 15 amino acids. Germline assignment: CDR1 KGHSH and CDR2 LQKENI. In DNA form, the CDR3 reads TGTGCCAGCTCACCAGAAGGGGGCTTCACCTATGGCTACACCTTC. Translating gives CASSPEGGFTYGYTF.

Here the CDR3 DNA reads TGTGCCAGCAGCGTAAGTGAGGTGGCAGAGACCCAGTACTTC. This gives the protein CASSVSEVAETQYF. The chain combines TRBV9 with TRBJ2-5; no reliable D call. CDR3 length equals 14 residues. The germline V gene has CDR1 SGDLS and CDR2 YYNGEE. Trimming took 1 base from V and 4 from J, leaving 11 bases between them.

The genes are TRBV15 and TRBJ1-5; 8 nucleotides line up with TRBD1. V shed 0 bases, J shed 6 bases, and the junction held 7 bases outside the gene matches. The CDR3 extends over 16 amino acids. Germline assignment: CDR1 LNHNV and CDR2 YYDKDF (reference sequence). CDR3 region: CATSRDSRTGSQPQHF. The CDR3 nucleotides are TGTGCCACCAGCAGAGATTCTCGGACAGGGTCTCAGCCCCAGCATTTT.

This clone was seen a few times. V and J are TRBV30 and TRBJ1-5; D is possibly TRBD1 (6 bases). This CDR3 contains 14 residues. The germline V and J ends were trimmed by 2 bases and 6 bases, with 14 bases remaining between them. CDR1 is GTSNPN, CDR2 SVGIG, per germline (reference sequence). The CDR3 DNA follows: TGTGCCTGGAGTTCCACAGGGTTTCGTCAGCCCCAGCATTTT. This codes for CAWSSTGFRQPQHF.

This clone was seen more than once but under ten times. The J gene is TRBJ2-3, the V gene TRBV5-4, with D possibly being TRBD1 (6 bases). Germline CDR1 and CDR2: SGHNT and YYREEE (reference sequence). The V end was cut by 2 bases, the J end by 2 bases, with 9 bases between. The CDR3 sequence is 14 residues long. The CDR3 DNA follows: TGTGCCAGCAGCTTCGGACAGTACACAGATACGCAGTATTTT. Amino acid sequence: CASSFGQYTDTQYF. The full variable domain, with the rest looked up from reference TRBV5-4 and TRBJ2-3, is ETGVTQSPTHLIKTRGQQVTLRCSSQSGHNTVSWYQQALGQGPQFIFQYYREEENGRGNFPPRFSGLQFPNYSSELNVNALELDDSALYLCASSFGQYTDTQYFGPGTRLTVL.

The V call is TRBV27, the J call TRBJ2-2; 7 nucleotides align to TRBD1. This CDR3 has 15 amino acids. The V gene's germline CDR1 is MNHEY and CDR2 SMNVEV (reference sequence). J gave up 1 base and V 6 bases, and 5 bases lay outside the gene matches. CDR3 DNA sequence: TGTGCCAGCAGCACCAGACAGGGGAACACCGGGGAGCTGTTTTTT. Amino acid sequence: CASSTRQGNTGELFF.

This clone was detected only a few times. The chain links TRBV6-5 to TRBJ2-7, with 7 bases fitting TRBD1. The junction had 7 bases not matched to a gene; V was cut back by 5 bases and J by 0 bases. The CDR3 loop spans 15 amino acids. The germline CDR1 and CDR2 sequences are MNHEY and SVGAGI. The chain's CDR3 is CASSPRQGASYEQYV. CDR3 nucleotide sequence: TGTGCCAGCAGTCCGCGACAGGGAGCCTCCTACGAGCAGTACGTC.

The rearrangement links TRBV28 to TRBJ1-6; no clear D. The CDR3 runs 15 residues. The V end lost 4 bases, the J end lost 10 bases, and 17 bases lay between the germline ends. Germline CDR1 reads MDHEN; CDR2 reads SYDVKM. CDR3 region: CASSSRSPLPSPLHF. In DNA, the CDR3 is TGTGCCAGCAGTTCCAGATCTCCGCTTCCCTCACCCCTCCACTTT.

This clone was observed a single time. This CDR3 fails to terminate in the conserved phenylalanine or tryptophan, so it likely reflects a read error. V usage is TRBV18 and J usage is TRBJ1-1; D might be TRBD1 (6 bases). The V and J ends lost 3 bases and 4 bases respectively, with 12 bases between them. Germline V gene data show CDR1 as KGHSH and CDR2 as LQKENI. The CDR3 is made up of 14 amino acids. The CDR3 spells CASSPQTGLTEAFV. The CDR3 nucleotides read TGTGCCAGCTCACCCCAAACAGGGCTCACTGAAGCTTTCGTT.

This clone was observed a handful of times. CDR3 residues: CASSLEASGTVTQYF. For the CDR3, the DNA is TGTGCCAGCAGCTTGGAGGCTAGCGGGACGGTAACCCAGTACTTC. The chain employs TRBV5-4 and TRBJ2-5, with TRBD2 matching over 9 bases. V lost 0 bases, J lost 8 bases, and 8 bases stayed unmatched. Germline V gene sequence: CDR1 SGHNT, CDR2 YYREEE (reference sequence). The CDR3 runs to 15 residues.

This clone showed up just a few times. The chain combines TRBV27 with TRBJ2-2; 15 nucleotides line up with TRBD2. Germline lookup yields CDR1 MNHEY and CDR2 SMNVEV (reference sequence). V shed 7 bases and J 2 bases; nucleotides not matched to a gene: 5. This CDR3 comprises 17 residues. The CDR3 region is CASKRTSGGANTGELFF. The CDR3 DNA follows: TGTGCCAGCAAAAGGACTAGCGGGGGGGCAAACACCGGGGAGCTGTTTTTT.

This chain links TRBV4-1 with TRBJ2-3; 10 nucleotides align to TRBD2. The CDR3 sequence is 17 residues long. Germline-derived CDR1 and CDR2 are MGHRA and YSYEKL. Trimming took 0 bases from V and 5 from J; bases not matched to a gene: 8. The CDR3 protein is CASSQDPSGGAVDTQYF. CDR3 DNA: TGCGCCAGCAGCCAAGATCCGAGCGGGGGGGCCGTAGATACGCAGTATTTT.

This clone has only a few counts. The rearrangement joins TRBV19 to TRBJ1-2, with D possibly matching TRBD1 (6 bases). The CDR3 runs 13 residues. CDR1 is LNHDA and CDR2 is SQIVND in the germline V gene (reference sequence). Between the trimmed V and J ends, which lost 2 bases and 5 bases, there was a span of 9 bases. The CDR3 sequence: CASSIQGWYGYTF. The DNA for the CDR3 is TGTGCCAGTAGTATACAGGGGTGGTATGGCTACACCTTC.

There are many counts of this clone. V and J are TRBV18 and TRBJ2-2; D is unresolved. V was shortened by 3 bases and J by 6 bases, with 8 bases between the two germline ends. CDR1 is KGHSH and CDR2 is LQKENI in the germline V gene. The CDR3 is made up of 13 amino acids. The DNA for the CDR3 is TGTGCCAGCTCACCTTGGTCGGCCGGGGAGCTGTTTTTT. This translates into CASSPWSAGELFF.

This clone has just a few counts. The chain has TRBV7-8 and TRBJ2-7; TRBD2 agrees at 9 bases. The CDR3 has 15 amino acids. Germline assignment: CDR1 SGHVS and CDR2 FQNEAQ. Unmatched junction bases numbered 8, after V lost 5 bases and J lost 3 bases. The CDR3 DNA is TGTGCCAGCAGCCCCCTGGCGGGGGGGATCTACGAGCAGTACTTC. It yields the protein CASSPLAGGIYEQYF.

CDR3 sequence reads: CASSTATGNQETQYF. The CDR3 bases are TGTGCCAGTAGTACCGCTACAGGGAACCAAGAGACCCAGTACTTC. J is TRBJ2-5 and V is TRBV19; possible D gene TRBD1, 6 bases. CDR1 is LNHDA and CDR2 is SQIVND in the germline V gene (reference sequence). The V end was cut by 4 bases, the J end by 0 bases, with 12 bases between. CDR3 length: 15 amino acids.

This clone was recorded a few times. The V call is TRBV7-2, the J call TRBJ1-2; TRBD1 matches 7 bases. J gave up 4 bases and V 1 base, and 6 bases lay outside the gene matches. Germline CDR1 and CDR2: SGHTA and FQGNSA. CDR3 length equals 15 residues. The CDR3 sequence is CASSLGRQGSYGYTF. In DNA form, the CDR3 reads TGTGCCAGCAGCTTAGGCCGACAGGGATCCTATGGCTACACCTTC.

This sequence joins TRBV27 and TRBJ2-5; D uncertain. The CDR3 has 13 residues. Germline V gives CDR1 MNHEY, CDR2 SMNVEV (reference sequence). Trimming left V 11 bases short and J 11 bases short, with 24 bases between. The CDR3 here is CAAARLPEMEQYF. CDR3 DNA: TGTGCCGCCGCGAGACTCCCCGAGATGGAGCAGTACTTC.

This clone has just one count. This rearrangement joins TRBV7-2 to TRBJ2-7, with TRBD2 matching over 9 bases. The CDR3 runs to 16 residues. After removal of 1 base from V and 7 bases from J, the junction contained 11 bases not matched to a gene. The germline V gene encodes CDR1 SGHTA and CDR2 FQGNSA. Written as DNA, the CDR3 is TGTGCCAGCAGCTTAGTATTGCGGGGGGGAACGGGGGAGCAGTACTTC. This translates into CASSLVLRGGTGEQYF. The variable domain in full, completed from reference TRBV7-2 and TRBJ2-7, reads GAGVSQSPSNKVTEKGKDVELRCDPISGHTALYWYRQSLGQGLEFLIYFQGNSAPDKSGLPSDRFSAERTGGSVSTLTIQRTQQEDSAVYLCASSLVLRGGTGEQYFGPGTRLTVT.

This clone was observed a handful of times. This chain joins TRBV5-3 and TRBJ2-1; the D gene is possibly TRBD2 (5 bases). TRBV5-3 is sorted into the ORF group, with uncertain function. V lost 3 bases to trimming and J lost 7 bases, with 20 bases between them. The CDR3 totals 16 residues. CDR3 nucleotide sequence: TGTGCCAGAAGCTCCCTAGGGCAGCGGCCGATTAATGAGCAGTTCTTC. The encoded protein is CARSSLGQRPINEQFF.

CDR3 bases: TGTGCCAGCAGCTCGGACAGCACAAATGAAAAACTGTTTTTT. This gives the protein CASSSDSTNEKLFF. The chain uses TRBV7-9 and TRBJ1-4; weak D call: TRBD1 (6 bases). Germline values: CDR1 SEHNR, CDR2 FQNEAQ (reference sequence). The CDR3 sequence is 14 residues long. Between the trimmed V and J ends, which lost 4 bases and 5 bases, there was a span of 11 bases. Supplemented by reference TRBV7-9 and TRBJ1-4, the full variable domain reads DTGVSQNPRHKITKRGQNVTFRCDPISEHNRLYWYRQTLGQGPEFLTYFQNEAQLEKSRLLSDRFSAERPKGSFSTLEIQRTEQGDSAMYLCASSSDSTNEKLFFGSGTQLSVL.

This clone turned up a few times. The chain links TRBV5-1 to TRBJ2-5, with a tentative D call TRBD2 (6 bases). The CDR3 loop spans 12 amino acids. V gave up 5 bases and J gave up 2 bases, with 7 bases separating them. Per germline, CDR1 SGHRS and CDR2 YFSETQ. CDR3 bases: TGCGCCAGCAGGGGGGGTCAAGAGACCCAGTACTTC. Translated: CASRGGQETQYF.

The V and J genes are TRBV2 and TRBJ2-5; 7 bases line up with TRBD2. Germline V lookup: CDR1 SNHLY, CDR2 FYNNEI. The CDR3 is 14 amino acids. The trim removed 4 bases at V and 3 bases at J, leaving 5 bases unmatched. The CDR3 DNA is TGTGCCAGCAGTGCCGGGACTACCAAAGAGACCCAGTACTTC. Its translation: CASSAGTTKETQYF.

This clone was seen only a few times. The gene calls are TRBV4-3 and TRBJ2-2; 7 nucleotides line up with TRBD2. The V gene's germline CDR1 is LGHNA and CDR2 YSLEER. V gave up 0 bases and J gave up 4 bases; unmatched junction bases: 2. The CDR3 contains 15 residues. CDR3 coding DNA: TGCGCCAGCAGCCAAGATTGGGAGGGCACCGGGGAGCTGTTTTTT. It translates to CASSQDWEGTGELFF.